The text below deals with one TCR beta chain. Authors' methods: The authors estimated nucleated cell counts from reference gene primer amplification. Sequencing used immunoSEQ multiplex PCR; TCRdb keeps in-frame clones, though not all of them. V and J calls and clone size are those listed in that table; D and trimming were worked out from the DNA. The sample records approximately 52,000 clones, about 88% being singletons. V lost 6 bases and J 0 bases, leaving 15 bases between the germline ends. The CDR3 loop spans 16 amino acids. Germline V gene sequence: CDR1 LNHDA, CDR2 SQIVND (reference sequence). This entry comes from a study of blood T cell repertoires in COVID-19. Looking at the study overall: Sites across the United States, Italy and Spain contributed samples from acute and convalescent COVID-19. Sources were T cells, B-cell-depleted T cells, or PBMCs; the material itself was cDNA or gDNA.

The J gene is TRBJ2-1, the V gene TRBV19, with D possibly being TRBD2 (6 bases). This clonotype was sampled from a human donor with active COVID-19. The donor label of this sample is uncertain. Sequencing input: peripheral blood. CDR3 region: CASSTPDGSSYNEQFF. CDR3 bases: TGTGCCAGTAGCACCCCGGACGGGAGCTCCTACAATGAGCAGTTCTTC.